This T cell receptor (beta chain) is drawn from a study of T-cell memory formation after mild COVID-19. Overall study findings and caveats: Specificity for SARS-CoV-2 was not confirmed among the second-wave clones peaking on day 37. Memory cells collected pre-infection included some clones that later responded, suggesting cross-reactive memory joined. Later expanders leaned CD4+, whereas clones that contracted between day 15 and 85 were balanced CD4/CD8. Contracting CD8+ clones were enriched in EMRA, CD4+ mainly in CM and EM.

This CDR3 comprises 15 residues. V was pared by 0 bases and J by 0 bases, with 0 bases of the junction left unmatched. Germline V CDR1 and CDR2: PRHDT, FYEKMQ (reference sequence). The table lists this clonotype with a few counts. Its antigen is currently unknown. TCRdb passed the 5' RACE reads through MiXCR, listing each CDR3 protein once. The table has about 110,000 distinct CDR3 sequences, around 15% seen once. This chain connects TRBV13 to TRBJ2-3; 7 bases agree with TRBD2. The material sequenced was PBMCs or a T cell subset sorted from them (not recorded which). The receptor's source is an adult woman who had mild COVID-19 (a few samples of this study predate the infection). Cell type and time point are not known. The CDR3 DNA is TGTGCCAGCAGCTTAGGCGGGAGGAGCACAGATACGCAGTATTTT. Its protein is CASSLGGRSTDTQYF. Together with reference TRBV13 and TRBJ2-3, the CDR3 gives the full variable domain: AAGVIQSPRHLIKEKRETATLKCYPIPRHDTVYWYQQGPGQDPQFLISFYEKMQSDKGSIPDRFSAQQFSDYHSELNMSSLELGDSALYFCASSLGGRSTDTQYFGPGTRLTVL.